The T cell receptor (beta chain) under discussion was sequenced for a study of identical twins (TCRdb year 2016). Study-wide context: To test whether fetal clonotypes persist, this study deep-sequenced TCR alpha and beta repertoires from monozygotic twins, from unrelated adults of various ages, and from cord blood. To rule out contamination, the twin experiments were replicated at different times with different library preparation protocols. Study-wide findings and limitations: Excess twin sharing in beta out-of-frame sequences was weaker because fewer shared sequences lowered the signal-to-noise ratio. In monozygotic twins, out-of-frame TCR alpha sharing was systematically underestimated by recombination models, although the models agreed with sharing between unrelated individuals. Compared with coincidental sharing between unrelated individuals, out-of-frame TCR alpha sequences shared between twins had an excess of sequences with low generation probability. Fewer insertions were carried by abundant cord blood beta clonotypes; a weaker similar trend was observed in young adult naive repertoires, while no such trend was observed in memory repertoires. Invariant T cells such as MAIT and iNKT could partly confound zero-insertion analyses, though diverse VJ usage argued against this for most clonotypes. Because the same donors could not be followed over many years, the conclusions relied on cross-sectional statistical analysis.

In this sample, this clonotype turned up a few times. The antigen it recognizes is unknown. No base quality values were provided; no much bigger clone lies one nucleotide off. Receptor libraries were prepared by 5' RACE. Sequencer: Illumina HiSeq 2000. A universal primer binding site was added through template switching, and the final cDNA carried a unique molecular identifier so that TCR cDNA molecules could be counted accurately. Specific primers in the conserved constant-segment region were used to synthesize first-strand cDNA for TCR alpha and beta chains. Each cDNA library was double barcoded, with a SMART-Mk sample barcode plus Illumina barcodes, to control for contamination. TruSeq adapter sequences and Illumina sample barcodes were added in two successive PCR steps. The Illumina HiSeq platform was used with custom primers to sequence TCR alpha and beta cDNA libraries. Processing in the source paper ran as follows. MiGEC was used to process raw reads and extract unique molecular identifiers, and MiXCR was used to find CDR3 positions. Recombination models were inferred per individual with the repgenHMM and IGoR tools using an EM algorithm. Shared clonotype analysis was performed with the tcR package in R, normalizing sharing by the product of cloneset sizes. To study raw recombination without the effects of thymic and clonal selection, out-of-frame nonproductive sequences were analyzed. Through fastp at Q25 and MiXCR, TCRdb rebuilt clones from the public reads, retaining in-frame beta chains. When rows share a CDR3 protein, they turn into one entry using the most common DNA and genes. These V and J calls derive from TCRdb rather than the authors' analysis. Across this sample there are 250,000 to 350,000 distinct CDR3 sequences, with 6.5% to 9.5% seen only once. The ten largest account for more than 2% of the sample.

Every donor in the study was a healthy Caucasian. Three pairs of female monozygotic twins, all aged about 18 to 29 years, were included in the twin cohort. Miltenyi CD45RO+ enrichment and human naive T-cell isolation kits were used to isolate memory (CD45RO+) and naive T cells from PBMC. This sample also appeared in a second study, on yellow fever vaccine responses in identical twins. The other study reports the following: The authors reported that the T cell response to vaccination in identical twins appeared partly convergent and partly personalized. The study precisely tracked vaccine-responding T cell clones in identical twins.

This TCR derives from a woman in her late teens or twenties in good health. The material sequenced was memory (CD45RO+) T cells sorted from blood. The sample's cell subset or site label, decoded: CD45RO+ enriched T cells.

The CDR3 region: CSARDESRTPYEQYF. The nucleotide sequence is TGCAGTGCTAGAGATGAGTCGCGGACCCCCTACGAGCAGTACTTC. The rearrangement combines TRBV20-1 with TRBJ2-7, with the D gene not clear enough to name. Per the germline V gene (reference sequence), DFQATT is the CDR1 and SNEGSKA is the CDR2. V loses 0 bases, J loses 2 bases, and the germline ends lie 14 bases apart. The CDR3 covers 15 residues, taking in both the cysteine and the phenylalanine. The kept DNA is CDR3 alone, 45 bases in frame from the first base.